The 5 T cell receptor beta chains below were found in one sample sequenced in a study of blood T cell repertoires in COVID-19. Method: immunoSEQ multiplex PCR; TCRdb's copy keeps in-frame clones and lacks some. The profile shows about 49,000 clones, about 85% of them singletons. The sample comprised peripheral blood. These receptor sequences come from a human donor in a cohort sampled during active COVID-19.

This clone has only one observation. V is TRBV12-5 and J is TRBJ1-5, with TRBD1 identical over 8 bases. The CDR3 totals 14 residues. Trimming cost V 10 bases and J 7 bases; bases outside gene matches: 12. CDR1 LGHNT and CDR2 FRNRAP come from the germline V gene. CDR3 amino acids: CAILQGGIGQPQHF. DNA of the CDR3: TGTGCTATCCTACAGGGGGGCATAGGCCAGCCCCAGCATTTT.

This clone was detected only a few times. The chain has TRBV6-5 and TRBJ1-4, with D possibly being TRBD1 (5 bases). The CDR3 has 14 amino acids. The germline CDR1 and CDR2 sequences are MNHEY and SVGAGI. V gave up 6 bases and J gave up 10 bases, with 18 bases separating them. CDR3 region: CASSQQVGIGKLFF. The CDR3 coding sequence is TGTGCCAGCAGCCAACAGGTTGGGATCGGAAAACTGTTTTTT.

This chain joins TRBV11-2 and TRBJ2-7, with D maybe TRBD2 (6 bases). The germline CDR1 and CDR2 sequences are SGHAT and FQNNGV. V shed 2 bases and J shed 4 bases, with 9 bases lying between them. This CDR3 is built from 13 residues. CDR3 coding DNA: TGTGCCAGCAGCTTATGGGGGACTTACGAGCAGTACTTC. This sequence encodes CASSLWGTYEQYF.

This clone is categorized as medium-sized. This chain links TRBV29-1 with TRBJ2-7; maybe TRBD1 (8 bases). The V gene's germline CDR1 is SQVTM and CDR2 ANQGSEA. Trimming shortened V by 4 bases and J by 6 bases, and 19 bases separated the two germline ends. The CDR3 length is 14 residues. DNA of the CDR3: TGCAGCGTTGCCGGGGGGCAGGGGGCCTCCGAGCAGTACTTC. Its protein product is CSVAGGQGASEQYF.

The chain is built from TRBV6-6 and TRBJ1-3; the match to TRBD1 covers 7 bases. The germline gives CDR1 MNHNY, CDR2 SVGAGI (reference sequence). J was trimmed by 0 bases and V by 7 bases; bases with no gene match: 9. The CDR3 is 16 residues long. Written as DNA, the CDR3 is TGTGCCAGCACCGACCCGACAGGGTCCTCTGGAAACACCATATATTTT. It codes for CASTDPTGSSGNTIYF.